This T cell receptor (beta chain) appears in the sequencing data of a study of T cell responses to AZD1222 COVID-19 vaccine. This clone has a handful of counts. Its cognate antigen is unknown. The analysis combined second doses at about 4 or about 12 weeks. Whole-study findings and limits: Just a handful of people given AZD1222 tested seropositive at baseline. Possibly, clonal diversity was underestimated; donors were largely white British and included more females. Vaccine-associated CD4 TCRs spanned spike, dominant at 160-218 and 743-854.

Data came from immunoSEQ multiplex PCR; TCRdb stores just in-frame clones and leaves some out. The sample carries tens of thousands of clones, less than 90% recorded once. Germline loops: CDR1 KGHSH, CDR2 LQKENI. CDR3 length: 14 amino acids. V was shortened by 2 bases and J by 0 bases, with 8 bases between the two germline ends. This sequence joins TRBV18 and TRBJ2-7; D ambiguous. The material sequenced was peripheral blood, taken 28 days after the second AZD1222 dose. This sequence was found in an adult who received the AZD1222 COVID-19 vaccine. The DNA for the CDR3 is TGTGCCAGCTCACCAGGCCCAAACTCCTACGAGCAGTACTTC. As protein: CASSPGPNSYEQYF. Variable domain in full (rest from reference TRBV18 and TRBJ2-7): NAGVMQNPRHLVRRRGQEARLRCSPMKGHSHVYWYRQLPEEGLKFMVYLQKENIIDESGMPKERFSAEFPKEGPSILRIQQVVRGDSAAYFCASSPGPNSYEQYFGPGTRLTVT.